This TCR beta chain was captured by sequencing in a study of CD8+CD57+ T cells in acquired aplastic anemia. Overall study context: Sorted cells (CD4+ and CD8+) yielded DNA amounts that averaged approximately 3.1 ug. Study-level results: Patients and healthy controls showed no significant CD8+ Simpson's diversity difference. Around 30 sequences, all CD8+ CDR3, were shared between patients and controls.

A word on this clonotype: The antigen remains undetermined.

The CDR3 has 13 residues. V shed 4 bases and J shed 1 base, with 6 bases lying between them. Germline V gene lookup returns CDR1 KGHDR and CDR2 SFDVKD. By flow cytometry, patients selected for sequencing had shown an expansion of CD8+CD57+ cells. The patients, all of them, had severe acquired aplastic anemia. TCR beta VDJ and CDR3 profiles were obtained from a genomic DNA template. TCRdb re-called the reads with MiXCR, one entry per CDR3 protein. The sample includes about 180,000 distinct CDR3 sequences, more than 45% seen only once; the top ten take 1.1%. The clonotype originates from a human donor with aplastic anemia. Sequencing used sorted CD4+, CD8+, or CD8+CD57+ T cells (not recorded which) from PBMCs. This chain joins TRBV24-1 and TRBJ1-1; no clear D. In DNA form, the CDR3 reads TGTGCCACCAGTGACCCGGGGAACACTGAAGCTTTCTTT. It codes for CATSDPGNTEAFF.